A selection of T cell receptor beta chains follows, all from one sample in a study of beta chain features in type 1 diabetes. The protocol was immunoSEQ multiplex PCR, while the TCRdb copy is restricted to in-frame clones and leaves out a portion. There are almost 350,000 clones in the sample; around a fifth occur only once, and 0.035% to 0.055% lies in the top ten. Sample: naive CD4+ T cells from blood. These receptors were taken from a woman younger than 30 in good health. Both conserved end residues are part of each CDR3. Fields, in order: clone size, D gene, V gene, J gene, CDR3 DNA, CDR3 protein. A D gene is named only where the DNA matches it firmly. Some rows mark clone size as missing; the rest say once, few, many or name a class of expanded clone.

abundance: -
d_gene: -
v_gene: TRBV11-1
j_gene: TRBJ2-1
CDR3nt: TGTGCCAGCAGCCGAGCGGCCTACGCCTACAATGAGCAGTTCTTC
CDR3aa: CASSRAAYAYNEQFF

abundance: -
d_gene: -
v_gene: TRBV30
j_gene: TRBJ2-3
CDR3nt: TGTGCCTGGAGTGGACAGATCTATGTGGCAGATACGCAGTATTTT
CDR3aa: CAWSGQIYVADTQYF

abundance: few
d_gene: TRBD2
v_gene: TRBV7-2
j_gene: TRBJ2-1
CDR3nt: TGTGCCAGCAGCTTACGGGGGGGCGTCTCCTATGAGCAGTTCTTC
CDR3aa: CASSLRGGVSYEQFF

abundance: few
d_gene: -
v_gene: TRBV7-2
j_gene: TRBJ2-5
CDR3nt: TGTGCCAGCAGCTTCCAGACTAGCCAAGAGACCCAGTACTTC
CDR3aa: CASSFQTSQETQYF

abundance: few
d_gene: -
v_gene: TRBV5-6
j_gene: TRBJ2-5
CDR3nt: TGTGCCAGCAGCTTGCTGCAGGGGCAAGAGACCCAGTACTTC
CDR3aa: CASSLLQGQETQYF

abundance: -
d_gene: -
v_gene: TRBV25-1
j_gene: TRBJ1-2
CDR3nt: TGTGCCAGCAGTGAAGTAGGAGGTTTGGGCTACACCTTC
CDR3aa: CASSEVGGLGYTF

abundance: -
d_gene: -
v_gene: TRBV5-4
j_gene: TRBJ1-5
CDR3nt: TGTGCCAGCAGCTTGGACAGGGCGAATCAGCCCCAGCATTTT
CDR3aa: CASSLDRANQPQHF

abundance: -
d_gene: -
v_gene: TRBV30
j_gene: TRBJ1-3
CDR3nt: TGTGCCTCACCATCCGGACTTAGGGGAAACACCATATATTTT
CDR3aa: CASPSGLRGNTIYF

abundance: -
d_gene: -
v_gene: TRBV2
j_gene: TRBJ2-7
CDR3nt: TGTGCCAGCAGTGCGTATCAGGGCTACGAGCAGTACTTC
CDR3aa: CASSAYQGYEQYF

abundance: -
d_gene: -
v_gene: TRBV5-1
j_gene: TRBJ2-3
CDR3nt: TGCGCCAGCAGCCCTCAGTTATCCACAGATACGCAGTATTTT
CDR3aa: CASSPQLSTDTQYF

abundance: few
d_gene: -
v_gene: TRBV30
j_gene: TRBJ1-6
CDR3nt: TGTGCCTGGAGTGCCATCGGTTCACCCCTCCACTTT
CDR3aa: CAWSAIGSPLHF

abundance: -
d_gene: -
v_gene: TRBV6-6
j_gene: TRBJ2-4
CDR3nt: TGTGCCAGCAGTTCGGACGGGGTTAGAGCCAAAAACATTCAGTACTTC
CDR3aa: CASSSDGVRAKNIQYF

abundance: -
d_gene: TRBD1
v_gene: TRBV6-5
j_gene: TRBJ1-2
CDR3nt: TGTGCCAGTTCAGGGGGCGGTAACTATGGCTACACCTTC
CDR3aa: CASSGGGNYGYTF

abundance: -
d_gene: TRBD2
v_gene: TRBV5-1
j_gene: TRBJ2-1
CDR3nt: TGCGCCAGCAGCTTTCTGACTAGCATCCCTAGTGAGCAGTTCTTC
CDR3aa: CASSFLTSIPSEQFF

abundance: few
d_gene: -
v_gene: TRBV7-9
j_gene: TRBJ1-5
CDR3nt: TGTGCCAGCAGCTTAGGGGGCGGAGGGCTACAGCCCCAGCATTTT
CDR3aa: CASSLGGGGLQPQHF

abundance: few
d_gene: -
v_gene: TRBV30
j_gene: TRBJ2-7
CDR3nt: TGTGCCTGGAGTGGTTCCACGGCGGCAGCCTACGAGCAGTACTTC
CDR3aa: CAWSGSTAAAYEQYF

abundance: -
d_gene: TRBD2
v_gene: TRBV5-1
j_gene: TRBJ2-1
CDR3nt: TGCGCCAGCAGCTTGGTTACTAGCGGGGACTTGGATGAGCAGTTCTTC
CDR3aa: CASSLVTSGDLDEQFF

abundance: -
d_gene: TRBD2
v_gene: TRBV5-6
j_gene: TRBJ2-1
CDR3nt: TGTGCCAGCAGCTTGGATCTGACTAGCGGGGCGGTCCTGAAGGAGCAGTTCTTC
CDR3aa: CASSLDLTSGAVLKEQFF

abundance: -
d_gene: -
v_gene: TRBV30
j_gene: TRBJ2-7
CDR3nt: TGTGCCTGGAGCCGTCCGGGGAGGCTACTTCTCTACGAGCAGTACTTC
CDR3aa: CAWSRPGRLLLYEQYF

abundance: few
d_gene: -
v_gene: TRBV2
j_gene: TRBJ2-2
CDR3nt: TGTGCCACCCGGGGTCAGGTTATAACCGGGGAGCTGTTTTTT
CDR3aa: CATRGQVITGELFF

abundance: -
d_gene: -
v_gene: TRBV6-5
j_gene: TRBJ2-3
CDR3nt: TGTGCCAGCAGCTTACAGGGTAACACAGATACGCAGTATTTT
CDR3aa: CASSLQGNTDTQYF

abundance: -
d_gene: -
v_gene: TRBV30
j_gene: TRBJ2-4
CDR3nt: TGTGCCTGGAGTGGTGCAGGGGAAACCAAAAACATTCAGTACTTC
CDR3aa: CAWSGAGETKNIQYF

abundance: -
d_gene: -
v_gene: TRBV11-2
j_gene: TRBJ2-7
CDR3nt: TGTGCCAGCAGCTTGGAAGGGAGCTACGAGCAGTACTTC
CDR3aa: CASSLEGSYEQYF

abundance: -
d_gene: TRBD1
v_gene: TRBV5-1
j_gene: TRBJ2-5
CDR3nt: TGCGCCAGCAGTTGGGGACAGGGGGCGAGGGAGACCCAGTACTTC
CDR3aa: CASSWGQGARETQYF

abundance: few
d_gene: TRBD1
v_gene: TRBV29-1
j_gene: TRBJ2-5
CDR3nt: TGCAGCATATCCGGGACAGGGGGCCAAGAGACCCAGTACTTC
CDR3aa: CSISGTGGQETQYF

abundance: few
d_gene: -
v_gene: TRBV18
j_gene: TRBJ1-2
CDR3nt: TGTGCCAGCTCACTTTGGGACGGGAGCTATGGCTACACCTTC
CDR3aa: CASSLWDGSYGYTF

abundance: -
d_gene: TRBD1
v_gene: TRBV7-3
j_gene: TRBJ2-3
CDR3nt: TGTGCCAGCAGCTCGGGACAGGGGGCGAGTACAGATACGCAGTATTTT
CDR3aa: CASSSGQGASTDTQYF

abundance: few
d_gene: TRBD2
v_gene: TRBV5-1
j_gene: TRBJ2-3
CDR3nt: TGCGCCAGCAGCCCCGGACTAGCGGGGGGGCCGTGGGATACGCAGTATTTT
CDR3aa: CASSPGLAGGPWDTQYF

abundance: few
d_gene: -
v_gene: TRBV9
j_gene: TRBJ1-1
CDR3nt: TGTGCCAGCAGCGTAGATCAGATGACTGAAGCTTTCTTT
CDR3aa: CASSVDQMTEAFF

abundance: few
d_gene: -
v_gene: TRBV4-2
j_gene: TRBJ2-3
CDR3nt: TGTGCCAGCAGCCAAGATGTCGCAGTCGATACGCAGTATTTT
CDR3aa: CASSQDVAVDTQYF

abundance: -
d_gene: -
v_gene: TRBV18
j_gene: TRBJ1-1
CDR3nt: TGTGCCAGCTCAGACCGGGGAGATACTGAAGCTTTCTTT
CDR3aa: CASSDRGDTEAFF

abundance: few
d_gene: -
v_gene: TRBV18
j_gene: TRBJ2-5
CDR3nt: TGTGCCAGCTCACCAACACAGGGAAAAGAGACCCAGTACTTC
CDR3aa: CASSPTQGKETQYF

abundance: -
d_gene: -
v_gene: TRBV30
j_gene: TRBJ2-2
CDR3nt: TGTGCCTGGAGTCCAGGTACCGGGGAGCTGTTTTTT
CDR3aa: CAWSPGTGELFF

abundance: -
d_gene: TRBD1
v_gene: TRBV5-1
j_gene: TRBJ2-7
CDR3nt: TGCGCCAGCAGCGCCTCCGGGACAGGGGTTGAGGAGCAGTACTTC
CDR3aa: CASSASGTGVEEQYF

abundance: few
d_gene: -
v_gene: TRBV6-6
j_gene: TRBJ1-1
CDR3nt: TGTGCCAGCATAAGGACAGCAGGCACTGAAGCTTTCTTT
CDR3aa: CASIRTAGTEAFF

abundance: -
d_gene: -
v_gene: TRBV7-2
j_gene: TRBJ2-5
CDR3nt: TGTGCCAGCAGCCCTGGAGGGACCCAAAGCGGGACCCAGTACTTC
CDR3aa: CASSPGGTQSGTQYF

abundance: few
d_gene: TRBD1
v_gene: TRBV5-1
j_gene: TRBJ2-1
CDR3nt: TGCGCCAGCAGCTTGGCCCCAGGGGGCAATGAGCAGTTCTTC
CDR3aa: CASSLAPGGNEQFF

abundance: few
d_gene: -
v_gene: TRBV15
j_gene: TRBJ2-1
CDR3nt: TGTGCCACCAGCAGAGTGCAACTAGGGCACAATGAGCAGTTCTTC
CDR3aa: CATSRVQLGHNEQFF

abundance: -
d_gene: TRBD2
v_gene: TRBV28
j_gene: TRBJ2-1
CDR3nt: TGTGCCAGCAGTTTAGCGGGGGGGGTTTACAATGAGCAGTTCTTC
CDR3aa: CASSLAGGVYNEQFF

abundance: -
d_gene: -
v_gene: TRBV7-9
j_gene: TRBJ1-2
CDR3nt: TGTGCCAGCAGCCTCCTGGACAGATGGGGCTACACCTTC
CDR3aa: CASSLLDRWGYTF

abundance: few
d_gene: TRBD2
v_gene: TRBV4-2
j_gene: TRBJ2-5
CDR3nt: TGTGCCAGCAGCCAAGGTGCGGGGGACTCGTATGGGACCCAGTACTTC
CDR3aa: CASSQGAGDSYGTQYF

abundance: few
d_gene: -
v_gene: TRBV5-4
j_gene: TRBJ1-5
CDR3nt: TGTGCCAGCAGCCGTCCGAATCAGCCCCAGCATTTT
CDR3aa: CASSRPNQPQHF

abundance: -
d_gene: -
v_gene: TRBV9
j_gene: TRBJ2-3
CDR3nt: TGTGCCACCACGCGGGCAGGGGATCCCACAGATACGCAGTATTTT
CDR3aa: CATTRAGDPTDTQYF

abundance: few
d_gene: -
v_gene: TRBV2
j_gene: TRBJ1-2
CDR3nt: TGTGCCAGCAGTGAACATGGGGCCGCCGGGCACACCTTC
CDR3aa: CASSEHGAAGHTF

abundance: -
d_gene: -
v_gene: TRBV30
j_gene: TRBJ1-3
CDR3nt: TGTGCCTGGAGTGTGGCAGGAAACACCATATATTTT
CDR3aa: CAWSVAGNTIYF

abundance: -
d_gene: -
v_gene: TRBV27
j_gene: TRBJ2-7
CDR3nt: TGTGCCAGCAGCCGCCTGGGGGGAGGAGGGTTCTACGAGCAGTACTTC
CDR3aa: CASSRLGGGGFYEQYF

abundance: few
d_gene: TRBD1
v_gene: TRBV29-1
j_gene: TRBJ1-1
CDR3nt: TGCAGCGTCCCAGGACAGGGGAACCCCCTAACTGAAGCTTTCTTT
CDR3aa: CSVPGQGNPLTEAFF

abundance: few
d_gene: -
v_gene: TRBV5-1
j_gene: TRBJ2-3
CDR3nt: TGCGCCAGCAGCTTGGCCGATGGTCAGAGCACAGATACGCAGTATTTT
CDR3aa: CASSLADGQSTDTQYF

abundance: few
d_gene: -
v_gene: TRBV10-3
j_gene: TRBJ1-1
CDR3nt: TGTGCCATCAGTGGACAGTCCACTGAAGCTTTCTTT
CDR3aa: CAISGQSTEAFF

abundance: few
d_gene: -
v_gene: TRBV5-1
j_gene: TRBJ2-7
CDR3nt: TGCGCCAGCAGCCGGGAGATATCAGCGGGTGTGACTGGGCAGTACTTC
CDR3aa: CASSREISAGVTGQYF

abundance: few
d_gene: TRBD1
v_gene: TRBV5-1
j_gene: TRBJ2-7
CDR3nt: TGCGCCAGCAGCTCCCCTTCGGGACAGGGCTACGAGCAGTACTTC
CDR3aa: CASSSPSGQGYEQYF

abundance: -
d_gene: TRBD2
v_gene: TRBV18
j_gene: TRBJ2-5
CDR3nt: TGTGCCAGCTCACAGTCCAGCGGGGGGATCCAAGAGACCCAGTACTTC
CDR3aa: CASSQSSGGIQETQYF

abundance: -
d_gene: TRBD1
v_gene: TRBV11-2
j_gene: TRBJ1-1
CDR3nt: TGTGCCAGCAGCTCGACAGGGGCGGGGAGTAGTGAAGCTTTCTTT
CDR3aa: CASSSTGAGSSEAFF

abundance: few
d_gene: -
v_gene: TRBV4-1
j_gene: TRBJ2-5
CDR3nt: TGCGCCAGCAGCCAAGAAAAAGCGCGAGGGAAGGAGACCCAGTACTTC
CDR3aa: CASSQEKARGKETQYF

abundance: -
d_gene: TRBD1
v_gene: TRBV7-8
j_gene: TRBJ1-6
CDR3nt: TGTGCCAGCAGCTCGACAGGGTGGGCCACAGGCTCACCCCTCCACTTT
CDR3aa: CASSSTGWATGSPLHF

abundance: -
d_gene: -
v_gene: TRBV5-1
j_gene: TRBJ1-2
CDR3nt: TGCGCCAGCAGCGAGACGGGTGGCTACACCTTC
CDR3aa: CASSETGGYTF

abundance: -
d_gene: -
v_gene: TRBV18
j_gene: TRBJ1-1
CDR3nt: TGTGCCAGCCGGAACGGGTGGACTGAAGCTTTCTTT
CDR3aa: CASRNGWTEAFF

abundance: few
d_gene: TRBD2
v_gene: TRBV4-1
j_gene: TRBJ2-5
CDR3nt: TGCGCCAGCAGCCAAGATCAGGTGTCTAGCGGGAGGGGGAAAACCCAGTACTTC
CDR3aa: CASSQDQVSSGRGKTQYF

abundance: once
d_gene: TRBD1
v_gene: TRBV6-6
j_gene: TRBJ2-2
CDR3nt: TGTGCCAGCAGCTGGGGACAGGCGAACACCGGGGAGCTGTTTTTT
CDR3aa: CASSWGQANTGELFF

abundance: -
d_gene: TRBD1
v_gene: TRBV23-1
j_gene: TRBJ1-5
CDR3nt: TGCGCCAGCAGTCAATGGGTTAATAGGGGACAGGGTTTCAATCAGCCCCAGCATTTT
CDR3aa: CASSQWVNRGQGFNQPQHF